The rows below give T cell receptor beta chains drawn from one sample of a study of blood T cell repertoires in COVID-19. Profiling relied on immunoSEQ multiplex PCR, and the TCRdb table lists in-frame clones only, not all of them. The table lists about 16,000 clones, around 80% of them singletons, with approximately 28% in the top ten. The material sequenced was peripheral blood. These receptors were collected from a woman in her 70s with active COVID-19. The CDR3 runs from the conserved cysteine through the conserved F or W. The D gene is left open where the match is weak. Not every row has a clone size; where given, it reads once, few, many or a size class.

- TRBJ1-2 TRBV7-9 - TGTGCCAGCAGCCAATGGAACAGCAACTATGGCTACACCTTC CASSQWNSNYGYTF
- TRBJ1-2 TRBV6-1 - TGTGCCAGCAGTGCCCCCCCGGGACAATCTAACTATGGCTACACCTTC CASSAPPGQSNYGYTF
- TRBJ2-5 TRBV7-8 - TGTGCCAGCAGCTTAGCTCGCGGGGTCGTAGAGACCCAGTACTTC CASSLARGVVETQYF
TRBD1 TRBJ1-5 TRBV24-1 - TGTGCCACCAGTGACTCAGAGGGGGCCTGGGATCAGCCCCAGCATTTT CATSDSEGAWDQPQHF
- TRBJ1-2 TRBV20-1 - TGCAGTGCTTCATATGGCTACACCTTC CSASYGYTF
TRBD1 TRBJ2-7 TRBV9 - TGTGCCAGCAGGTACCGGGACAGCTACTACGAGCAGTACTTC CASRYRDSYYEQYF
TRBD2 TRBJ2-3 TRBV5-1 - TGCGCCAGCAGCTTGAGCGGGGTCAGCACAGATACGCAGTATTTT CASSLSGVSTDTQYF
- TRBJ2-7 TRBV4-1 - TGCGCCAGCAGCCAGGGACATGGAACCTACGAGCAGTACTTC CASSQGHGTYEQYF
TRBD2 TRBJ2-1 TRBV7-2 - TGTGCCAGCAGCTTCAATGTGGTAGCGGGAGATGAGCAGTTCTTC CASSFNVVAGDEQFF
- TRBJ2-2 TRBV10-3 - TGTGCCATCAGATCAGGGTCCACCGGGGAGCTGTTTTTT CAIRSGSTGELFF
TRBD2 TRBJ2-5 TRBV7-3 - TGTGCCAGCAGCTTACAGGGACTAGCGGGAGAGACCCAGTACTTC CASSLQGLAGETQYF
- TRBJ1-2 TRBV5-6 few TGTGCCAGCAGCTTGCTGACCGAGGCTGGCTACACCTTC CASSLLTEAGYTF
- TRBJ2-7 TRBV18 - TGTGCCAGCTCACCTACCAGACCGGGACTGCGAACCTACGAGCAGTACTTC CASSPTRPGLRTYEQYF
- TRBJ2-1 TRBV11-3 - TGTGCCAGCAGCCCCAGGACAACTGGAAATGAGCAGTTCTTC CASSPRTTGNEQFF
TRBD2 TRBJ2-7 TRBV6-1 - TGTGCCAGCAGTGGCGGAAAGGCTAGCGGGACCACCTACGAGCAGTACTTC CASSGGKASGTTYEQYF
TRBD2 TRBJ2-2 TRBV4-1 - TGCGCCAGCAGCCATCGACTAGCGGACACCGGGGAGCTGTTTTTT CASSHRLADTGELFF